Listed below are T cell receptor beta chains from one sample, sequenced in a study of control samples from healthy donors and cancer patients. Profiling relied on immunoSEQ multiplex PCR, and the TCRdb table lists in-frame clones only, not all of them. The sample contains some 130,000 clones, about 93% of which appear only once. The material sequenced was blood. The source of these receptors is a man aged 40-49 years in good health. Each CDR3 is given with its conserved first and last residue. D genes are given only for firm matches. A clone size is listed for some rows: how often the clone was seen (once, few, many), or a class if it is expanded.

D | size | J | V | CDR3 | DNA
TRBD1 | . | TRBJ1-1 | TRBV27 | CASSSGTGTEAFF | TGTGCCAGCAGTTCCGGGACAGGGACTGAAGCTTTCTTT
. | . | TRBJ2-6 | TRBV5-1 | CASSYSGPGANVLTF | TGCGCCAGCAGCTACTCCGGGCCCGGGGCCAACGTCCTGACTTTC
. | . | TRBJ2-1 | TRBV18 | CASSNEGSRYNEQFF | TGTGCCAGCTCAAACGAGGGGTCCCGCTACAATGAGCAGTTCTTC
. | . | TRBJ1-5 | TRBV6-5 | CASGVNSNQPQHF | TGTGCCAGCGGAGTTAATAGCAATCAGCCCCAGCATTTT
. | . | TRBJ2-7 | TRBV6-5 | CASSYNYGYEQYF | TGTGCCAGCAGTTATAACTATGGTTACGAGCAGTACTTC
TRBD1 | . | TRBJ2-7 | TRBV7-2 | CASSFITGGTYEQYF | TGTGCCAGCAGCTTCATAACAGGGGGCACCTACGAGCAGTACTTC
. | once | TRBJ1-2 | TRBV18 | CASSSPADGGLGYTF | TGTGCCAGCTCATCACCGGCGGACGGGGGGCTAGGCTACACCTTC
. | . | TRBJ1-1 | TRBV19 | CASSSVNTEAFF | TGTGCCAGTAGTTCTGTGAACACTGAAGCTTTCTTT
TRBD1 | . | TRBJ1-1 | TRBV19 | CASKVLQGGRDTEAFF | TGTGCCAGTAAGGTCCTACAGGGGGGCAGGGACACTGAAGCTTTCTTT
TRBD1 | . | TRBJ1-2 | TRBV29-1 | CSVTGGGSYGYTF | TGCAGCGTTACAGGGGGCGGCAGCTATGGCTACACCTTC
TRBD1 | . | TRBJ1-2 | TRBV6-5 | CASSNRGGYTF | TGTGCCAGCAGTAACAGGGGTGGCTACACCTTC
. | . | TRBJ2-3 | TRBV4-1 | CASSHPNVKDTQYF | TGCGCCAGCAGCCACCCCAACGTAAAGGATACGCAGTATTTT
. | . | TRBJ1-2 | TRBV10-3 | CAISEGGGYTF | TGTGCCATCAGTGAGGGGGGTGGCTACACCTTC
. | once | TRBJ1-4 | TRBV27 | CASSFRGEKLFF | TGTGCCAGCAGTTTTCGCGGAGAAAAACTGTTTTTT
. | . | TRBJ1-3 | TRBV7-6 | CASRQEQGYTIYF | TGTGCCAGCAGACAAGAACAGGGATACACCATATATTTT
. | few | TRBJ1-1 | TRBV2 | CASRLTRDTEAFF | TGTGCCAGCAGACTCACGAGGGACACTGAAGCTTTCTTT
TRBD2 | . | TRBJ2-3 | TRBV9 | CASSVGLAGVIGTDTQYF | TGTGCCAGCAGCGTAGGACTAGCGGGGGTTATTGGGACAGATACGCAGTATTTT
TRBD2 | . | TRBJ2-5 | TRBV9 | CASSGGGLKETQYF | TGTGCCAGCTCCGGGGGGGGGCTTAAAGAGACCCAGTACTTC
. | . | TRBJ1-1 | TRBV6-5 | CASSYLTNTEAFF | TGTGCCAGCAGTTACCTGACCAACACTGAAGCTTTCTTT
. | . | TRBJ2-2 | TRBV23-1 | CASGGGRSDGELFF | TGCGCCAGCGGTGGGGGTAGAAGTGACGGGGAGCTGTTTTTT
TRBD1 | once | TRBJ1-6 | TRBV20-1 | CSASGRQGVRSPLHF | TGCAGTGCTAGTGGGAGACAGGGAGTTCGTTCACCCCTCCACTTT
. | . | TRBJ2-7 | TRBV7-9 | CASSLGRGPYEQYF | TGTGCCAGCAGCCTGGGACGGGGGCCCTACGAGCAGTACTTC
. | . | TRBJ2-2 | TRBV5-1 | CASMRTVQTTGELFF | TGCGCCAGCATGAGGACAGTTCAGACCACCGGGGAGCTGTTTTTT
. | . | TRBJ2-7 | TRBV5-8 | CASSSYSYEQYF | TGTGCCAGCAGTTCGTACTCCTACGAGCAGTACTTC
. | once | TRBJ1-6 | TRBV19 | CASNIRTANSPLHF | TGTGCCAGTAACATCAGGACGGCAAATTCACCCCTCCACTTT
TRBD1 | once | TRBJ1-2 | TRBV4-2 | CASSQGQGSYGYTF | TGTGCCAGCAGCCAGGGACAGGGGAGCTATGGCTACACCTTC
. | . | TRBJ1-6 | TRBV7-9 | CASSLANLSPLHF | TGTGCCAGCAGCTTAGCGAATTTGTCACCCCTCCACTTT
TRBD1 | . | TRBJ1-5 | TRBV19 | CASTPTGGMDQPQHF | TGTGCCAGTACCCCTACAGGGGGCATGGATCAGCCCCAGCATTTT
. | . | TRBJ2-2 | TRBV11-1 | CASSLIVGTNTGELFF | TGTGCCAGCAGCTTAATCGTAGGAACGAACACCGGGGAGCTGTTTTTT
. | . | TRBJ1-1 | TRBV21-1 | CASSPLSHSSQGSNTEAFF | TGTGCCAGCAGCCCTCTCAGTCACTCTTCTCAGGGGAGCAACACTGAAGCTTTCTTT
TRBD1 | . | TRBJ1-5 | TRBV10-3 | CAISESSRGGEQPQHF | TGTGCCATCAGTGAGTCATCGCGAGGGGGCGAGCAGCCCCAGCATTTT
. | . | TRBJ1-1 | TRBV7-8 | CASRADGITEAFF | TGTGCCAGCAGAGCGGACGGGATCACTGAAGCTTTCTTT
. | once | TRBJ1-1 | TRBV7-9 | CASSLAGVWTEAFF | TGTGCCAGCAGCTTAGCAGGGGTTTGGACTGAAGCTTTCTTT
TRBD2 | . | TRBJ2-1 | TRBV19 | CASSKRTSGYNEQFF | TGTGCCAGTAGTAAACGGACTAGCGGCTACAATGAGCAGTTCTTC
TRBD2 | . | TRBJ2-1 | TRBV3-1/TRBV3-2 | CASSQGTSELNEQFF | TGTGCCAGCAGCCAAGGGACTAGCGAGCTCAATGAGCAGTTCTTC
. | . | TRBJ1-4 | TRBV28 | CASSTSGSNEKLFF | TGTGCCAGCAGTACATCAGGGAGTAATGAAAAACTGTTTTTT
. | . | TRBJ2-7 | TRBV7-8 | CASSHVTYEQYF | TGTGCCAGCAGCCACGTAACCTACGAGCAGTACTTC
. | . | TRBJ2-3 | TRBV5-8 | CASSPTGYRADTQYF | TGTGCCAGCAGCCCGACGGGTTATCGGGCAGATACGCAGTATTTT
TRBD1 | . | TRBJ1-1 | TRBV14 | CASSQGTGREAFF | TGTGCCAGCAGCCAAGGGACAGGGAGAGAGGCTTTCTTT
. | once | TRBJ2-7 | TRBV14 | CASSQDFRRQYF | TGTGCCAGCAGCCAAGATTTCAGGAGGCAGTACTTC
. | . | TRBJ2-7 | TRBV7-9 | CASSYSPPYEQYF | TGTGCCAGCAGCTACTCCCCACCCTACGAGCAGTACTTC
. | . | TRBJ2-3 | TRBV2 | CASRLGQGADTQYF | TGTGCCAGCAGGTTGGGGCAGGGAGCAGATACGCAGTATTTT
. | . | TRBJ1-3 | TRBV3-1/TRBV3-2 | CASSQAGPGNTIYF | TGTGCCAGCAGCCAAGCGGGCCCGGGAAACACCATATATTTT
TRBD1 | . | TRBJ2-1 | TRBV5-1 | CASIPGQGSHNEQFF | TGCGCCAGCATACCGGGACAGGGGTCCCACAATGAGCAGTTCTTC
. | few | TRBJ2-1 | TRBV6-5 | CASSYVGPYINEQFF | TGTGCCAGCAGTTACGTAGGACCCTATATCAATGAGCAGTTCTTC
. | . | TRBJ1-1 | TRBV2 | CASSESLQGYTEAFF | TGTGCCAGCAGTGAGAGTTTACAGGGCTACACTGAAGCTTTCTTT
TRBD1 | . | TRBJ2-7 | TRBV30 | CAWSVGTGPYEQYF | TGTGCCTGGAGTGTAGGGACAGGGCCCTACGAGCAGTACTTC
TRBD1 | . | TRBJ2-5 | TRBV11-2 | CASSSLDRGSRETQYF | TGTGCCAGCAGCTCCTTGGACAGGGGATCGCGAGAGACCCAGTACTTC